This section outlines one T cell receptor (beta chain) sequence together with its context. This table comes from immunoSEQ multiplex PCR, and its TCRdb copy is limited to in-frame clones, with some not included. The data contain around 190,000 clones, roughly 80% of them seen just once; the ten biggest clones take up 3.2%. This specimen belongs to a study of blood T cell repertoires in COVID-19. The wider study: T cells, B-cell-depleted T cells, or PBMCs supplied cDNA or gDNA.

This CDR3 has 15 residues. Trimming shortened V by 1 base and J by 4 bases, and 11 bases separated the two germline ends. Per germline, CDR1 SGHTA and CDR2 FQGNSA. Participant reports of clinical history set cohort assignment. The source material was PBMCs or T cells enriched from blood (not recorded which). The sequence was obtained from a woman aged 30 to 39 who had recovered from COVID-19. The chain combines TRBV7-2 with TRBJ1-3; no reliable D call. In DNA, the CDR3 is TGTGCCAGCAGCTTAGTTCCAGGCCAGGGAAACACCATATATTTT. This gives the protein CASSLVPGQGNTIYF.